This entry lists 2 T cell receptor beta chains sequenced from one sample in a study of blood T cell repertoires in COVID-19. The table came from immunoSEQ multiplex PCR; TCRdb's copy has only in-frame clones and leaves some out. The sample comprises some 160,000 clones, 65% to 90% of which are singletons, and approximately 1.5% rests with the top ten. The sequenced material came from peripheral blood. The receptor source for this set is a human donor in a cohort sampled during active COVID-19.

This rearrangement joins TRBV12-3 or TRBV12-4 to TRBJ2-1; D gene ambiguous. The V gene lost 2 bases and the J gene lost 10 bases, with 12 bases spanning the gap. The CDR3 sequence is 13 residues long. DNA for the CDR3: TGTGCCAGCAGTTTATTGTCTGGCCAAGAGCAGTTCTTC. Translating it yields CASSLLSGQEQFF.

The genes are TRBV12-3 or TRBV12-4 and TRBJ1-4; maybe TRBD1 (5 bases). The length of the CDR3 is 13 residues. Trimming shortened V by 7 bases and J by 7 bases, and 13 bases separated the two germline ends. The CDR3 loop is CASMVGGSEKLFF. The CDR3 DNA sequence: TGTGCCAGCATGGTGGGGGGTAGTGAAAAACTGTTTTTT.